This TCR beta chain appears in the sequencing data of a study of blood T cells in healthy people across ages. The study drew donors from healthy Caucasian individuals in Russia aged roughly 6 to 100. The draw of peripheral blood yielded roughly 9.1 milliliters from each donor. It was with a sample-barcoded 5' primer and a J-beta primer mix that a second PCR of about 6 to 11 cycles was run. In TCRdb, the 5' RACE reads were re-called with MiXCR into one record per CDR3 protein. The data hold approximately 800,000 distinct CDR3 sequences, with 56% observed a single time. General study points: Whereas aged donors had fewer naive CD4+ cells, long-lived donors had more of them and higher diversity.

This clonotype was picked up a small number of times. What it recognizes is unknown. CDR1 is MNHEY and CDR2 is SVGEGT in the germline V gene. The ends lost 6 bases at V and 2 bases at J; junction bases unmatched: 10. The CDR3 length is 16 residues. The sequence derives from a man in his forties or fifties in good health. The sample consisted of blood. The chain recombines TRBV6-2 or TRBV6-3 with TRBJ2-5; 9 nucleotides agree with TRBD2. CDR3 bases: TGTGCCAGCAGGCCGGGACTAGCCATTGTTCAAGAGACCCAGTACTTC. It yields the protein CASRPGLAIVQETQYF.